The 5 T cell receptor beta chains below all came from one sample that was sequenced in a study of cytomegalovirus exposure and HLA in healthy donors. Primers for the PCR totalled 60 Vbeta and 13 Jbeta. The protocol was immunoSEQ multiplex PCR, while the TCRdb copy is restricted to in-frame clones and leaves out a portion. The table lists fewer than 40,000 clones, around two thirds of them singletons. Sequenced: PBMCs. Every receptor here comes from a man between 50 and 59 years old in good health and CMV-seropositive.

Only a few counts were recorded for this clone. The chain links TRBV6-5 to TRBJ1-5; a possible D gene is TRBD1 (6 bases). Germline CDR1 MNHEY, CDR2 SVGAGI. The CDR3 sequence is 14 residues long. V was shortened by 6 bases and J by 3 bases, with 12 bases between the two germline ends. The CDR3 DNA reads as TGTGCCAGCAGCCCCCGGGACACCAATCAGCCCCAGCATTTT. It codes for CASSPRDTNQPQHF.

This clone has just one count. V is TRBV18 and J is TRBJ2-5; 11 nucleotides agree with TRBD2. V was pared by 5 bases and J by 3 bases, with 8 bases of the junction left unmatched. The CDR3 extends over 16 amino acids. Germline V gives CDR1 KGHSH, CDR2 LQKENI. The CDR3 loop reads CASSATGTSGKETQYF. For the CDR3, the DNA is TGTGCCAGCTCAGCAACCGGGACTAGCGGAAAAGAGACCCAGTACTTC.

This sequence joins TRBV4-2 and TRBJ1-2, with D possibly matching TRBD1 (6 bases). CDR1 and CDR2 (germline): LGHNA, YNFKEQ. The CDR3 has 14 amino acids. Trimming left V 4 bases short and J 0 bases short, with 9 bases between. The CDR3 is CASSRTEANYGYTF. Here the CDR3 DNA reads TGTGCCAGCAGCCGGACAGAGGCTAACTATGGCTACACCTTC.

This clone showed up just a few times. The chain uses TRBV7-3 and TRBJ2-5; possibly TRBD2 for D (6 bases). The germline V gene has CDR1 SGHTA and CDR2 FQGTGA. CDR3 length equals 13 residues. V was cut by 5 bases and J by 1 base, with 8 bases left in between. For the CDR3, the DNA is TGTGCCAGCAGCCAAGCGGGCCAAGAGACCCAGTACTTC. This codes for CASSQAGQETQYF.

The chain couples TRBV9 to TRBJ2-1; the D gene is possibly TRBD1 (5 bases). There are 15 residues in the CDR3. CDR1 SGDLS and CDR2 YYNGEE come from the germline V gene. The germline V and J ends were trimmed by 3 bases and 0 bases, with 10 bases remaining between them. CDR3 loop: CASSGGASSYNEQFF. As DNA, the CDR3 is TGTGCCAGCAGCGGTGGGGCTAGCTCCTACAATGAGCAGTTCTTC.